Listed below are T cell receptor beta chains from one sample, sequenced in a study of STAT5B mutations in CD4+ large granular lymphocyte leukemia. The assay was immunoSEQ multiplex PCR, and TCRdb's table has in-frame clones only and misses some. Among 30,000 to 35,000 clones, around 88% were seen once, and the ten largest hold roughly 0.95%. Source material: CD4+ T cells from blood buffy coats. The receptor set was obtained from a human donor in good health. Both conserved end residues are part of each CDR3. The order of the fields is V gene, clone size, J gene, D gene, CDR3 protein, CDR3 DNA. A D gene is named only where the DNA matches it firmly. A clone size is listed for some rows: how often the clone was seen (once, few, many), or a class if it is expanded.

v_call: TRBV6-1
clone_size: -
j_call: TRBJ1-1
d_call: -
cdr3_aa: CASSRVQAFF
cdr3_nt: TGTGCCAGCAGCAGGGTCCAAGCTTTCTTT

v_call: TRBV15
clone_size: -
j_call: TRBJ2-5
d_call: -
cdr3_aa: CATKTGSQETQYF
cdr3_nt: TGTGCCACCAAAACAGGGTCCCAAGAGACCCAGTACTTC

v_call: TRBV20-1
clone_size: -
j_call: TRBJ2-2
d_call: TRBD1
cdr3_aa: CSAQGAGELFF
cdr3_nt: TGCAGTGCTCAGGGGGCCGGGGAGCTGTTTTTT

v_call: TRBV11-2
clone_size: -
j_call: TRBJ2-2
d_call: -
cdr3_aa: CASSLVGTNTGELLF
cdr3_nt: TGTGCCAGCAGCTTAGTGGGTACGAACACCGGGGAGCTGCTTTTT

v_call: TRBV7-2
clone_size: -
j_call: TRBJ2-2
d_call: TRBD2
cdr3_aa: CASSKQRETIRGGELFF
cdr3_nt: TGTGCCAGCAGCAAGCAGCGGGAGACGATCCGAGGCGGGGAGCTGTTTTTT

v_call: TRBV6-6
clone_size: few
j_call: TRBJ1-3
d_call: -
cdr3_aa: CASRRSGNTIYF
cdr3_nt: TGTGCCAGCCGACGCTCTGGAAACACCATATATTTT

v_call: TRBV5-5
clone_size: -
j_call: TRBJ1-2
d_call: -
cdr3_aa: CASSLTGFWEGPTF
cdr3_nt: TGTGCCAGCAGCTTAACCGGTTTTTGGGAGGGACCCACCTTC

v_call: TRBV5-5
clone_size: -
j_call: TRBJ2-1
d_call: -
cdr3_aa: CASSLESWTAYNEQFF
cdr3_nt: TGTGCCAGCAGCTTGGAGTCGTGGACTGCCTACAATGAGCAGTTCTTC

v_call: TRBV12-5
clone_size: -
j_call: TRBJ1-5
d_call: -
cdr3_aa: CASDQGINQPQHF
cdr3_nt: TGTGCTAGTGACCAGGGAATCAATCAGCCCCAGCATTTT

v_call: TRBV28
clone_size: -
j_call: TRBJ2-7
d_call: -
cdr3_aa: CASRGIFSYEQYF
cdr3_nt: TGTGCCAGCCGGGGAATCTTTTCCTACGAGCAGTACTTC

v_call: TRBV7-9
clone_size: -
j_call: TRBJ1-4
d_call: -
cdr3_aa: CASSLRFGVEEKLFF
cdr3_nt: TGTGCCAGCAGCTTACGGTTCGGGGTTGAGGAAAAACTGTTTTTT

v_call: TRBV7-8
clone_size: -
j_call: TRBJ1-2
d_call: -
cdr3_aa: CASSLIADNGYGYTF
cdr3_nt: TGTGCCAGCAGCTTAATCGCTGACAACGGCTATGGCTACACCTTC

v_call: TRBV11-2
clone_size: once
j_call: TRBJ1-6
d_call: -
cdr3_aa: CASSLLSNNSPLHF
cdr3_nt: TGTGCCAGCAGCTTACTTTCGAATAATTCACCCCTCCACTTT

v_call: TRBV2
clone_size: once
j_call: TRBJ2-4
d_call: -
cdr3_aa: CASSEGRAAHIQYF
cdr3_nt: TGTGCCAGCAGTGAGGGTAGGGCGGCGCACATTCAGTACTTC

v_call: TRBV18
clone_size: -
j_call: TRBJ1-1
d_call: TRBD1
cdr3_aa: CASSPRQGEAFF
cdr3_nt: TGTGCCAGCTCACCAAGACAGGGAGAAGCTTTCTTT

v_call: TRBV28
clone_size: once
j_call: TRBJ2-1
d_call: TRBD2
cdr3_aa: CASSFSWTSGNNEQFF
cdr3_nt: TGTGCCAGCAGTTTTTCTTGGACTAGCGGGAACAATGAGCAGTTCTTC

v_call: TRBV12-5
clone_size: few
j_call: TRBJ1-4
d_call: -
cdr3_aa: CASGLEPGGDLFF
cdr3_nt: TGTGCTAGTGGTTTGGAGCCCGGCGGAGACCTGTTTTTT

v_call: TRBV25-1
clone_size: -
j_call: TRBJ1-1
d_call: -
cdr3_aa: CASSPLTEAFF
cdr3_nt: TGTGCCAGCAGTCCCCTAACTGAAGCTTTCTTT

v_call: TRBV28
clone_size: -
j_call: TRBJ2-3
d_call: -
cdr3_aa: CASSLVGGTDTQYF
cdr3_nt: TGTGCCAGCAGTTTAGTCGGCGGCACAGATACGCAGTATTTT

v_call: TRBV7-2
clone_size: -
j_call: TRBJ1-5
d_call: -
cdr3_aa: CASSLVTVNQPQHF
cdr3_nt: TGTGCCAGCAGCTTAGTGACGGTCAATCAGCCCCAGCATTTT

v_call: TRBV7-9
clone_size: -
j_call: TRBJ1-5
d_call: TRBD1
cdr3_aa: CASSFSGGLNQPQHF
cdr3_nt: TGTGCCAGCAGCTTCTCAGGGGGCCTCAATCAGCCCCAGCATTTT

v_call: TRBV7-9
clone_size: -
j_call: TRBJ2-5
d_call: TRBD2
cdr3_aa: CASSLSGGSRETQYF
cdr3_nt: TGTGCCAGCAGCTTATCCGGGGGGTCGCGAGAGACCCAGTACTTC

v_call: TRBV5-4
clone_size: -
j_call: TRBJ2-1
d_call: -
cdr3_aa: CASSLDPSSYNEQFF
cdr3_nt: TGTGCCAGCAGCTTGGACCCTAGCTCCTACAATGAGCAGTTCTTC

v_call: TRBV5-5
clone_size: -
j_call: TRBJ1-2
d_call: -
cdr3_aa: CASSLGGRSHYGYTF
cdr3_nt: TGTGCCAGCAGCTTGGGAGGCAGGAGTCACTATGGCTACACCTTC

v_call: TRBV7-2
clone_size: once
j_call: TRBJ2-7
d_call: -
cdr3_aa: CASSPRVGSSYEQYF
cdr3_nt: TGTGCCAGCAGCCCGCGGGTCGGAAGCTCCTACGAGCAGTACTTC

v_call: TRBV11-2
clone_size: -
j_call: TRBJ2-2
d_call: -
cdr3_aa: CASGGLANTGELFF
cdr3_nt: TGTGCCAGCGGGGGGTTAGCGAACACCGGGGAGCTGTTTTTT

v_call: TRBV5-1
clone_size: -
j_call: TRBJ2-7
d_call: TRBD1
cdr3_aa: CASSLDRVYEQYF
cdr3_nt: TGCGCCAGCAGCTTAGACAGGGTCTACGAGCAGTACTTC

v_call: TRBV13
clone_size: -
j_call: TRBJ2-7
d_call: -
cdr3_aa: CASSERGEYSYEQYF
cdr3_nt: TGTGCCAGCAGCGAACGAGGGGAATACTCCTACGAGCAGTACTTC

v_call: TRBV6-4
clone_size: once
j_call: TRBJ2-1
d_call: TRBD2
cdr3_aa: CASKRELAGDEQFF
cdr3_nt: TGTGCCAGCAAGCGAGAACTAGCGGGAGATGAGCAGTTCTTC

v_call: TRBV5-4
clone_size: -
j_call: TRBJ2-1
d_call: TRBD2
cdr3_aa: CASSFGLAGANEQFF
cdr3_nt: TGTGCCAGCAGCTTCGGACTAGCGGGAGCCAATGAGCAGTTCTTC

v_call: TRBV4-3
clone_size: once
j_call: TRBJ2-2
d_call: -
cdr3_aa: CASSPQGTGELFF
cdr3_nt: TGCGCCAGCAGCCCCCAGGGGACCGGGGAGCTGTTTTTT

v_call: TRBV11-3
clone_size: -
j_call: TRBJ2-1
d_call: TRBD2
cdr3_aa: CASSPGGSGSSYNEQFF
cdr3_nt: TGTGCCAGCAGCCCCGGAGGTAGCGGGAGCTCCTACAATGAGCAGTTCTTC

v_call: TRBV6-1
clone_size: -
j_call: TRBJ2-5
d_call: -
cdr3_aa: CASSEAGGTAGTQYF
cdr3_nt: TGTGCCAGCAGTGAAGCTGGAGGGACAGCCGGGACCCAGTACTTC

v_call: TRBV19
clone_size: -
j_call: TRBJ2-7
d_call: TRBD2
cdr3_aa: CASTSPGRGYEQYF
cdr3_nt: TGTGCCAGTACCTCACCGGGGAGGGGCTACGAGCAGTACTTC

v_call: TRBV6-5
clone_size: -
j_call: TRBJ2-1
d_call: -
cdr3_aa: CASSDRLSYNEQFF
cdr3_nt: TGTGCCAGCAGTGACAGGCTTTCCTACAATGAGCAGTTCTTC

v_call: TRBV19
clone_size: -
j_call: TRBJ2-7
d_call: -
cdr3_aa: CASSMSKQGGVVEQYF
cdr3_nt: TGTGCCAGTAGTATGAGTAAACAGGGTGGCGTTGTCGAGCAGTACTTC

v_call: TRBV11-2
clone_size: few
j_call: TRBJ1-5
d_call: -
cdr3_aa: CASSLDLTGNPQHF
cdr3_nt: TGTGCCAGCAGCTTAGATTTGACGGGTAACCCCCAGCATTTT

v_call: TRBV12-5
clone_size: -
j_call: TRBJ2-7
d_call: -
cdr3_aa: CASGLGQGYEQYF
cdr3_nt: TGTGCTAGTGGTTTGGGCCAGGGATACGAGCAGTACTTC

v_call: TRBV5-8
clone_size: -
j_call: TRBJ1-1
d_call: -
cdr3_aa: CASSLVGPGNTEAFF
cdr3_nt: TGTGCCAGCAGCTTGGTTGGCCCAGGGAACACTGAAGCTTTCTTT

v_call: TRBV5-4
clone_size: -
j_call: TRBJ1-6
d_call: -
cdr3_aa: CASSVAGWQGNSPLHF
cdr3_nt: TGTGCCAGCAGCGTCGCAGGGTGGCAGGGCAATTCACCCCTCCACTTT

v_call: TRBV5-1
clone_size: once
j_call: TRBJ1-2
d_call: TRBD1
cdr3_aa: CASSEAGGYGYTF
cdr3_nt: TGCGCCAGCAGTGAGGCAGGGGGATATGGCTACACCTTC

v_call: TRBV6-5
clone_size: -
j_call: TRBJ1-5
d_call: -
cdr3_aa: CASSGQNNQPQHF
cdr3_nt: TGTGCCAGCAGCGGACAGAACAATCAGCCCCAGCATTTT

v_call: TRBV12-5
clone_size: -
j_call: TRBJ2-3
d_call: -
cdr3_aa: CASGLRLSRNTDTQYF
cdr3_nt: TGTGCTAGTGGTTTGAGGCTTAGCCGGAACACAGATACGCAGTATTTT

v_call: TRBV11-2
clone_size: -
j_call: TRBJ2-2
d_call: TRBD2
cdr3_aa: CASSLVLAGTGELFF
cdr3_nt: TGTGCCAGCAGCTTAGTACTAGCGGGGACCGGGGAGCTGTTTTTT

v_call: TRBV7-9
clone_size: -
j_call: TRBJ1-5
d_call: -
cdr3_aa: CASSLEQGTPQHF
cdr3_nt: TGTGCCAGCAGCTTAGAACAAGGGACGCCCCAGCATTTT

v_call: TRBV7-2
clone_size: -
j_call: TRBJ1-5
d_call: -
cdr3_aa: CASSLYPQVNQPQHF
cdr3_nt: TGTGCCAGCAGCTTATATCCCCAGGTCAATCAGCCCCAGCATTTT

v_call: TRBV6-1
clone_size: few
j_call: TRBJ1-6
d_call: -
cdr3_aa: CASSEIANSPLHF
cdr3_nt: TGTGCCAGCAGTGAGATAGCGAATTCACCCCTCCACTTT